This TCR beta chain emerged from a study of blood T cell repertoires in COVID-19. Across the whole study: The cDNA or gDNA used as material had been derived from T cells, B-cell-depleted T cells, or PBMCs.

In the original processing: Counts of nucleated cells, estimated from reference gene primer amplification, were obtained. Here immunoSEQ multiplex PCR was the method, and the copy in TCRdb shows in-frame clones only, minus some. Clonal size and the V and J genes are those of that table, whereas D and trimming came from the DNA. The table lists around 150,000 clones, 78% of them singletons. The CDR3 is 17 residues long. Germline lookup yields CDR1 KGHDR and CDR2 SFDVKD. J was trimmed by 0 bases and V by 2 bases; bases with no gene match: 5. The material sequenced was peripheral blood. J is TRBJ2-3 and V is TRBV24-1; 9 nucleotides match TRBD1. The clonotype was recovered from a man aged 55 to 70 who had recovered from COVID-19. CDR3 coding DNA: TGTGCCACCAGTGATTCTCCGGACAGGGGCAGCACAGATACGCAGTATTTT. Translation: CATSDSPDRGSTDTQYF.